This T cell receptor (beta chain) was identified during a study of vaccination effects on CD4 cells after COVID-19. Here immunoSEQ multiplex PCR was the method, and the copy in TCRdb shows in-frame clones only, minus some. The sample lists around 50,000 clones, about 74% seen once, with 5.4% in the top ten. The culture ran for 10 days, and then CD4+ T cells were isolated. This person caught SARS-CoV-2 sometime from March to December 2020, and PCR testing confirmed the infection. Each participant received a vaccine that was either BNT162b2 or mRNA-1273, given as two doses. Points on this clone: Antigen: not known.

V dropped 1 base and J dropped 5; count of bases not matched to a gene: 7. The CDR3 runs 15 residues. Germline V lookup: CDR1 SNHLY, CDR2 FYNNEI. The specimen was CD4+ T cells from PBMCs cultured without peptide, collected after COVID-19 vaccination. The TCR was taken from a human donor who had a prior SARS-CoV-2 infection. V and J are TRBV2 and TRBJ2-7; TRBD1 agrees at 8 bases. This chain's CDR3 is CASSEGRQGKDEQYF. CDR3 coding DNA: TGTGCCAGCAGTGAAGGCCGACAGGGGAAGGACGAGCAGTACTTC.